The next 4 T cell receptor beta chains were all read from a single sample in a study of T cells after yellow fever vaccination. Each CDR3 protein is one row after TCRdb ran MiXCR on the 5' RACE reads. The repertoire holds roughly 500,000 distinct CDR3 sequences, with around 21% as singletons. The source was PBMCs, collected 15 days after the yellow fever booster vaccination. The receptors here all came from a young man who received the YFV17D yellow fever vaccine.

CDR3 in amino acids: CSVDPSEQFF. The CDR3 region has the DNA TGCAGCGTTGATCCGTCTGAGCAGTTCTTC. The rearrangement joins TRBV29-1 to TRBJ2-1; no definite D call. This CDR3 has 10 residues. Trimming left V 3 bases short and J 9 bases short, with 6 bases between. Germline V gives CDR1 SQVTM, CDR2 ANQGSEA.

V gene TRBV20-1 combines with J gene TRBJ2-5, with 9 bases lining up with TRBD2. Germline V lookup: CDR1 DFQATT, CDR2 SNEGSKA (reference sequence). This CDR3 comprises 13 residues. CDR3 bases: TGCAGCGGAACCGCGGGAGGGCAAGAGACCCAGTACTTC. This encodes CSGTAGGQETQYF.

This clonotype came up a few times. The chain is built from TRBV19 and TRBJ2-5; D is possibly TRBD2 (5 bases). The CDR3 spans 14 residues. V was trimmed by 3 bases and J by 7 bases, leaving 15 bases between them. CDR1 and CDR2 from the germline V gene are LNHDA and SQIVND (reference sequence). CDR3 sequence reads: CASSIEDSRGTQYF. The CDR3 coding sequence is TGTGCCAGTAGTATTGAGGACTCCCGCGGGACCCAGTACTTC.

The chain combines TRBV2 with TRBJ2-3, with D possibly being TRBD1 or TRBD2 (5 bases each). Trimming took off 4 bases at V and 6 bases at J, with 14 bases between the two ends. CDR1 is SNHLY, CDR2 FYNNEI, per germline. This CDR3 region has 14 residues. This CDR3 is CASSVTGPPDTQYF. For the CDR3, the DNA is TGTGCCAGCAGTGTGACGGGACCCCCGGATACGCAGTATTTT.